This TCR beta chain was obtained from a study of vaccination effects on CD4 cells after COVID-19. Study-wide results and caveats: Long after vaccination, the clones induced by infection and by vaccine shrank markedly in size.

Concerning this clone itself: Its antigen is not identified.

After expansion with viral peptide pools in the ViraFEST assay, antigen-specific CD4+ T cells were sequenced. At the end of 10 days of culture, CD4+ T cells were isolated. Two doses of BNT162b2 or mRNA-1273 vaccine were administered to participants. Neither prior SARS-CoV-2 infection nor positive nucleocapsid antibodies were present in the vaccine recipients. Cultures received IL-2 medium that replaced half the medium on days 3 and 7. Here immunoSEQ multiplex PCR was the method, and the copy in TCRdb shows in-frame clones only, minus some. The profile shows about 32,000 clones, under 75% of them singletons. The CDR3 extends over 14 amino acids. V shed 6 bases and J 3 bases; nucleotides not matched to a gene: 5. Germline values: CDR1 MNHEY, CDR2 SVGAGI.

The chain joins TRBV6-5 to TRBJ1-5; 7 nucleotides agree with TRBD1. The sequence was obtained from a human donor who received a COVID-19 vaccine. The sample was CD4+ T cells from PBMCs cultured with HCoV-229E spike peptides, taken after COVID-19 vaccination. CDR3 nucleotides: TGTGCCAGCAGCCCAGACAGGGTCAATCAGCCCCAGCATTTT. This gives the protein CASSPDRVNQPQHF.